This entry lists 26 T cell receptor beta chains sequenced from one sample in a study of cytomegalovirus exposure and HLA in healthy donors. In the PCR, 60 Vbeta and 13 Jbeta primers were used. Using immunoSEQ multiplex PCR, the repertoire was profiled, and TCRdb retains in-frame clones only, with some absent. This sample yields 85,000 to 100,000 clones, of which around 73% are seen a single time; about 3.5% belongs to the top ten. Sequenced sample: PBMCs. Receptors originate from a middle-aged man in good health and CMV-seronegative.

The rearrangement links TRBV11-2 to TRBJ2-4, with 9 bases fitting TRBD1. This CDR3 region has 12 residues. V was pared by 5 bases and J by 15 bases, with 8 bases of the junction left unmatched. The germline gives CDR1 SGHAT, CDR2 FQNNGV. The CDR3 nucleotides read TGTGCCAGCAGCGTATCCGGGACAGGGTTGTACTTC. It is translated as CASSVSGTGLYF.

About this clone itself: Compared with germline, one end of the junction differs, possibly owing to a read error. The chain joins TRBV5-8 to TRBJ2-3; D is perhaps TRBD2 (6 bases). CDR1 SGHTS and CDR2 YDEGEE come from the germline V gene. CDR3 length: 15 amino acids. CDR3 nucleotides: TGTGCCAGCTGCTTTGGGGGGACTAGCACAGATACGCAGTATTTT. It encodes CASCFGGTSTDTQYF.

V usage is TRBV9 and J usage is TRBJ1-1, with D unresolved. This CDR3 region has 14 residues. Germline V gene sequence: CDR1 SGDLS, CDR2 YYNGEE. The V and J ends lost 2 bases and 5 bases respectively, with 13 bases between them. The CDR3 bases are TGTGCCAGCAGCGTGGTTCCCGGGGATACTGAAGCTTTCTTT. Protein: CASSVVPGDTEAFF.

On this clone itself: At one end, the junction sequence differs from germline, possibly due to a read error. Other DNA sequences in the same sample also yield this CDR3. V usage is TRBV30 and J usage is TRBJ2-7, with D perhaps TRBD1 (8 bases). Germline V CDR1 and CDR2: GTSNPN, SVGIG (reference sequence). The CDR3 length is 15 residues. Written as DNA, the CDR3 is TGCGCCTGGAGAGGACAGGGACTAAGCTCCTACGAGCAGTACTTC. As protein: CAWRGQGLSSYEQYF.

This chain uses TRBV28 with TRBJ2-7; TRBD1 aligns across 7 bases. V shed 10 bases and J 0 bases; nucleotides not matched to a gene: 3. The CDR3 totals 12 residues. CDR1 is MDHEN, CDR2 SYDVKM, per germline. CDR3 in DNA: TGTGCCACGGGACAGACCTCCTACGAGCAGTACTTC. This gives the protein CATGQTSYEQYF.

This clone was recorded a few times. The CDR3 here is CASSPVTGAGEQYF. The CDR3, as DNA: TGTGCCAGCTCACCGGTGACAGGGGCGGGCGAGCAGTACTTC. The chain employs TRBV18 and TRBJ2-7; the match to TRBD1 covers 8 bases. The CDR3 runs 14 residues. V trimming: 3 bases; J trimming: 6 bases; junction bases outside the gene matches: 7. CDR1 and CDR2 (germline): KGHSH, LQKENI.

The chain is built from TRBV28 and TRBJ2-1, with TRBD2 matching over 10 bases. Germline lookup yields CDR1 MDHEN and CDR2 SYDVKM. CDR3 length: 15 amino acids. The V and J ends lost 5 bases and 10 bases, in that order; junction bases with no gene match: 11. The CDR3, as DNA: TGTGCCAGCAGTCCTAGCGGGAGCAGGGGTCAGGAGCAGTTCTTC. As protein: CASSPSGSRGQEQFF.

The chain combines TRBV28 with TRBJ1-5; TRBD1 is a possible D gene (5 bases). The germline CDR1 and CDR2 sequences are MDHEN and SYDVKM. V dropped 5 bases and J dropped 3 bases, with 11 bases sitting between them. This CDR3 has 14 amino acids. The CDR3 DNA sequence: TGTGCCAGCAGTGTACCGGGACTCAATCAGCCCCAGCATTTT. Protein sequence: CASSVPGLNQPQHF.

The CDR3: CANGPSPGNQPQHF. Here the CDR3 DNA reads TGTGCCAATGGCCCCTCGCCGGGAAATCAGCCCCAGCATTTT. The V and J genes are TRBV28 and TRBJ1-5; D not resolved. Germline assignment: CDR1 MDHEN and CDR2 SYDVKM. V was clipped by 10 bases and J by 4 bases, with 17 bases between them. This CDR3 region has 14 residues.

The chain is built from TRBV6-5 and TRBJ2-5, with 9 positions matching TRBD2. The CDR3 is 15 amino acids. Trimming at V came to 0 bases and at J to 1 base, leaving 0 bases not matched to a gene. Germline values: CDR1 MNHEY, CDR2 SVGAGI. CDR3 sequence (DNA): TGTGCCAGCAGTTACTCGACTAGCGGCCAAGAGACCCAGTACTTC. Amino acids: CASSYSTSGQETQYF.

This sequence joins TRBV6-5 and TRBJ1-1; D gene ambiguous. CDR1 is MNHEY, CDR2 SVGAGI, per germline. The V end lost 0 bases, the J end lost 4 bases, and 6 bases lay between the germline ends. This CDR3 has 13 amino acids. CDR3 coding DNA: TGTGCCAGCAGTTACTCAGGGAGCACTGAAGCTTTCTTT. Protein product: CASSYSGSTEAFF.

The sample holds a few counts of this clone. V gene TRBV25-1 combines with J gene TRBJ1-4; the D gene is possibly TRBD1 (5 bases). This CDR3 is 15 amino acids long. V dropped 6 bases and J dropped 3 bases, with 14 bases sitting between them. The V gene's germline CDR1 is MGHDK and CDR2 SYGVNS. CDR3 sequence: CASSVTGGANEKLFF. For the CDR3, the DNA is TGTGCCAGCAGCGTCACGGGGGGGGCTAATGAAAAACTGTTTTTT.

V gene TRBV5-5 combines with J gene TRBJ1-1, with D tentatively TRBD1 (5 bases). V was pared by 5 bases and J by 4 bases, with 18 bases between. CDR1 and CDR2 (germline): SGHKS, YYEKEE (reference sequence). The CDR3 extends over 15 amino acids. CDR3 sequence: CASRPGGRATTEAFF. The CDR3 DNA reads TGTGCCAGCAGGCCGGGGGGAAGAGCGACCACTGAAGCTTTCTTT.

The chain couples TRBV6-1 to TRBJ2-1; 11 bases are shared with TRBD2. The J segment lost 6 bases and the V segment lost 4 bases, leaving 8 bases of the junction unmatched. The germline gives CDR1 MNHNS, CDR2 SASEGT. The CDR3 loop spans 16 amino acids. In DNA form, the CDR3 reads TGTGCCAGCAGTGGACTCCTAGCGGGGGGTCTCAATGAGCAGTTCTTC. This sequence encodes CASSGLLAGGLNEQFF.

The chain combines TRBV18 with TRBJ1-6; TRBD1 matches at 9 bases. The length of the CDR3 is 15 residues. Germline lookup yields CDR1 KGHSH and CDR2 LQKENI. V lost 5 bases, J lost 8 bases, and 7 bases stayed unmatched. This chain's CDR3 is CASSAGTGSDSPLHF. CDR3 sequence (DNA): TGTGCCAGCTCAGCCGGGACAGGGAGTGATTCACCCCTCCACTTT.

CDR3 nucleotides: TGTGCCTCAGCGGTCCTAAGGAGCGGCTACACCTTC. Amino acids: CASAVLRSGYTF. J is TRBJ1-2 and V is TRBV28; no firm D call. In germline, CDR1 is MDHEN, CDR2 SYDVKM. V was shortened by 11 bases and J by 8 bases, with 18 bases between the two germline ends. The CDR3 runs to 12 residues.

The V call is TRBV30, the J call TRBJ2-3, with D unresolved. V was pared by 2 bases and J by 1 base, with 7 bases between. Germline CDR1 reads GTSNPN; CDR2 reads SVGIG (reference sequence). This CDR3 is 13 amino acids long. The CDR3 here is CAWSLSGTDTQYF. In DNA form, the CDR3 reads TGTGCCTGGAGTCTCTCAGGCACAGATACGCAGTATTTT.

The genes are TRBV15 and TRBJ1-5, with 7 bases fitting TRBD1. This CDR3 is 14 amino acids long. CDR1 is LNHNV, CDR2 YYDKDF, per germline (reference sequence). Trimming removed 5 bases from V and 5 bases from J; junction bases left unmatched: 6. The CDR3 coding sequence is TGTGCCACCAGCTACGACAGGGTAGATCAGCCCCAGCATTTT. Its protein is CATSYDRVDQPQHF.

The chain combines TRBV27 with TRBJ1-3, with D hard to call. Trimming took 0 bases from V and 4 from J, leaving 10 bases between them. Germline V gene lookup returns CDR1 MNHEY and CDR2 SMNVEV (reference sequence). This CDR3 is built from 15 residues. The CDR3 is CASSLSITAGNTIYF. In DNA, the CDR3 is TGTGCCAGCAGTTTATCGATAACAGCCGGAAACACCATATATTTT.

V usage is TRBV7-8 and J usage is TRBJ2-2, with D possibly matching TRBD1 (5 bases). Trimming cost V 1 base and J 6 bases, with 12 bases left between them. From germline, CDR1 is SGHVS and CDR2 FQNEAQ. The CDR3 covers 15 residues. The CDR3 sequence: CASSLGTSGSGELFF. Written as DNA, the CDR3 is TGTGCCAGCAGCTTAGGTACCTCAGGGTCCGGGGAGCTGTTTTTT.

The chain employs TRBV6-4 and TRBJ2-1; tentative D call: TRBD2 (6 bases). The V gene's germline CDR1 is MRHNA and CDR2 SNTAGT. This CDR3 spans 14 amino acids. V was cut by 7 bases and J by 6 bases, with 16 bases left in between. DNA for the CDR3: TGTGCCAGCATCGGGGGAGCCCGAGGCAATGAGCAGTTCTTC. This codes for CASIGGARGNEQFF.

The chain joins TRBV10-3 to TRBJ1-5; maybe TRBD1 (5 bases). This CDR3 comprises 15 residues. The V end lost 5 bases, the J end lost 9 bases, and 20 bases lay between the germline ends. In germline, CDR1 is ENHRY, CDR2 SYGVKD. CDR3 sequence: CAISPTHFTGSPQHF. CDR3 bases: TGTGCCATCAGTCCAACCCATTTTACAGGTTCGCCCCAGCATTTT.

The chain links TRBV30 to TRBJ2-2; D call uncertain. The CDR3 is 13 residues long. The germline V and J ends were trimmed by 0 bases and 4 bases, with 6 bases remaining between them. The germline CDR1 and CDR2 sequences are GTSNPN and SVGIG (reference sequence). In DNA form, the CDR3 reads TGTGCCTGGAGTGTGTCCGGCACCGGGGAGCTGTTTTTT. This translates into CAWSVSGTGELFF.

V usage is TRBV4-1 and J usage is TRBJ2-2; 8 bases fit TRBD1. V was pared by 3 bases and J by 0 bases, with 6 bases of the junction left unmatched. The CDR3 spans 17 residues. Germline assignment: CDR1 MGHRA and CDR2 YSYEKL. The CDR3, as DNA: TGCGCCAGCAGCCACCTCGACAGGGGCACGAACACCGGGGAGCTGTTTTTT. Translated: CASSHLDRGTNTGELFF.

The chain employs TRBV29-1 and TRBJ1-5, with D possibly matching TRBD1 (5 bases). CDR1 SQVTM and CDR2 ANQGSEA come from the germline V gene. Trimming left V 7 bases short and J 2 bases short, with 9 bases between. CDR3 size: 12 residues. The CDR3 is CSAKTGNQPQHF. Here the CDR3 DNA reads TGCAGCGCAAAGACAGGCAATCAGCCCCAGCATTTT.

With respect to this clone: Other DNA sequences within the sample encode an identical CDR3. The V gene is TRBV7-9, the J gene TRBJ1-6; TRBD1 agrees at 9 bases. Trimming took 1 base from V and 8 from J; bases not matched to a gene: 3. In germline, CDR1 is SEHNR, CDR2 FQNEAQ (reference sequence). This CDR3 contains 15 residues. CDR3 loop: CASSLGGQGDSPLHF. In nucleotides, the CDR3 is TGTGCCAGCAGCTTAGGGGGACAGGGTGATTCACCCCTCCACTTT.